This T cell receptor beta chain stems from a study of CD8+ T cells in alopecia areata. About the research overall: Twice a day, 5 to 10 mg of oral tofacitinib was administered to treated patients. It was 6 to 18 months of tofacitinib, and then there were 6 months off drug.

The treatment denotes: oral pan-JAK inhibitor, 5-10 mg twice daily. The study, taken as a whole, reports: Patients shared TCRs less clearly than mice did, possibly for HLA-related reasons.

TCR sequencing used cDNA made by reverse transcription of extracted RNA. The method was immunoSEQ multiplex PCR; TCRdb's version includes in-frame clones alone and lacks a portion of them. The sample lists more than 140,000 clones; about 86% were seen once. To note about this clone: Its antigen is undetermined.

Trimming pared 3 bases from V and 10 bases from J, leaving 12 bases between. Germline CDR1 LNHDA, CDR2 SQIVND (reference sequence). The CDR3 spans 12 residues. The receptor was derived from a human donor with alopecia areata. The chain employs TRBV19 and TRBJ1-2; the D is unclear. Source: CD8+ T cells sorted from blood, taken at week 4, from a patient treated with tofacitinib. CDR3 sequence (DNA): TGTGCCAGTAGTATTGGGTCGATGGACTACACCTTC. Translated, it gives CASSIGSMDYTF.